This TCR beta chain comes out of a study of identical twins. Overall study results and limits: The abundant beta clonotypes from cord blood had fewer insertions, and memory repertoires had none of this. Sequences that were beta out-of-frame showed weaker excess twin sharing.

Germline CDR1 is LGHDT and CDR2 is YNNKEL (reference sequence). V lost 6 bases, J lost 10 bases, and 9 bases stayed unmatched. This CDR3 is 14 amino acids long. TCRdb used MiXCR to reprocess the 5' RACE reads, holding one entry per CDR3 protein. The profile shows approximately 1.8 million distinct CDR3 sequences, less than 35% of them singletons. For this clonotype: Its antigen is undetermined.

Specimen: cord blood. The chain couples TRBV3-1 to TRBJ1-6, with TRBD1 matching 7 bases. This clonotype originated in a newborn girl in good health. This chain's CDR3 is CASSRQGSRSPLHF. The CDR3 coding sequence is TGTGCCAGCAGTCGACAGGGAAGCCGGTCACCCCTCCACTTT. The full variable domain, completed using reference TRBV3-1 and TRBJ1-6, is DTAVSQTPKYLVTQMGNDKSIKCEQNLGHDTMYWYKQDSKKFLKIMFSYNNKELIINETVPNRFSPKSPDKAHLNLHINSLELGDSAVYFCASSRQGSRSPLHFGNGTRLTVT.